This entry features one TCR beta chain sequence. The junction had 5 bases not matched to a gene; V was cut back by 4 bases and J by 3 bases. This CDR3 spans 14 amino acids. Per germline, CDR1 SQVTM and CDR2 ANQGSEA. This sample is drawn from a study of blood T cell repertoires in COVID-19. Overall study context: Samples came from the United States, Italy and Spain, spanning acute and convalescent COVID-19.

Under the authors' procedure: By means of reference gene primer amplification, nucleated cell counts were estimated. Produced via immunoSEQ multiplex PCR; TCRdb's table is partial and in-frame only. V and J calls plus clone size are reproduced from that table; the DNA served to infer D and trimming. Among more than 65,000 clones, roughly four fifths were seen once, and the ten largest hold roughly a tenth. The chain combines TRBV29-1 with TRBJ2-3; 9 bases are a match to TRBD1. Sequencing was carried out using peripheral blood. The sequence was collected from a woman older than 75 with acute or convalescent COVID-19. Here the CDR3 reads CSVVRDRATDTQYF. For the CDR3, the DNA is TGCAGCGTTGTCCGGGACAGGGCGACAGATACGCAGTATTTT.